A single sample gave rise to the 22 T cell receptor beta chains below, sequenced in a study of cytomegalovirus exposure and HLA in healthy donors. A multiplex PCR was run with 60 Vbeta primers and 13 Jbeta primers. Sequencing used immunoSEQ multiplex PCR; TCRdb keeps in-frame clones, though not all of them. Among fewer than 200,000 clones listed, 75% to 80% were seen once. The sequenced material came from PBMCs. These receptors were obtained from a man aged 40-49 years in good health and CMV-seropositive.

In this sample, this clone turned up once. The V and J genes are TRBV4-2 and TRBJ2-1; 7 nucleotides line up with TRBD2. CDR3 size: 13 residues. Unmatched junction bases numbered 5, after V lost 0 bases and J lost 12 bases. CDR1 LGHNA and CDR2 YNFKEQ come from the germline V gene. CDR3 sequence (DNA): TGTGCCAGCAGCCAAGATCCAGCGGGAAGGCAGTTCTTC. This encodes CASSQDPAGRQFF.

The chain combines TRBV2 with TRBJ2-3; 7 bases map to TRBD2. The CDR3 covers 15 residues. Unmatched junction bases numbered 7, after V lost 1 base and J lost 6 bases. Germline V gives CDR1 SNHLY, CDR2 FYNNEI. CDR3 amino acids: CASSEGGREGDTQYF. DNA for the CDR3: TGTGCCAGCAGTGAAGGCGGGAGAGAAGGCGATACGCAGTATTTT.

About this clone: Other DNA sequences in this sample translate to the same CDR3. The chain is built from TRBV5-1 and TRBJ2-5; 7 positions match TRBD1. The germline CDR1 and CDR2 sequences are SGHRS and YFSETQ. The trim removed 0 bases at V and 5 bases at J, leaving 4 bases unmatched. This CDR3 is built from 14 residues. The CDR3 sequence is CASSLATGVETQYF. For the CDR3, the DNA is TGCGCCAGCAGCTTGGCTACAGGGGTGGAGACCCAGTACTTC.

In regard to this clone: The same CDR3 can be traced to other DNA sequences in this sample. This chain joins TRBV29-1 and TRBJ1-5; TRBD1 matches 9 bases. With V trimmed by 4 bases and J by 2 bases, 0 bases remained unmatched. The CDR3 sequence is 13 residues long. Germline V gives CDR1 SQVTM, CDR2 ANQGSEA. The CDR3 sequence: CSVGQGGNQPQHF. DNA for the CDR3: TGCAGCGTTGGACAGGGGGGCAATCAGCCCCAGCATTTT.

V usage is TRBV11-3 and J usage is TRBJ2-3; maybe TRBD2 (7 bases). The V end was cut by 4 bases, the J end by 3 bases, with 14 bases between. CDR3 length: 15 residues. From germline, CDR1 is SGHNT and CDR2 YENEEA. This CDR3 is CASSSPGEGTDTQYF. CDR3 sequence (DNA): TGTGCCAGCAGCTCCCCAGGGGAGGGGACAGATACGCAGTATTTT.

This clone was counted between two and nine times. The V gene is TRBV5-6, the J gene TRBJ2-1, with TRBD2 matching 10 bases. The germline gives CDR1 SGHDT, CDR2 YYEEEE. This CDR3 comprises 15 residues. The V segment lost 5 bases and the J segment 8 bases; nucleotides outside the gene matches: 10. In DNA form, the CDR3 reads TGTGCCAGCAGTACAGCGGGAGGGATGGTATATGAGCAGTTCTTC. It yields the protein CASSTAGGMVYEQFF.

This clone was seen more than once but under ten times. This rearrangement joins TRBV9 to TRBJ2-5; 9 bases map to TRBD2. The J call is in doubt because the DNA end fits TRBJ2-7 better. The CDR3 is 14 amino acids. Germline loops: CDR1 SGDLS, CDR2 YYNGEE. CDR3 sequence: CASSITSGPYEQYF. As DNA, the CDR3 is TGTGCCAGCAGCATCACTAGCGGGCCCTACGAGCAGTACTTC.

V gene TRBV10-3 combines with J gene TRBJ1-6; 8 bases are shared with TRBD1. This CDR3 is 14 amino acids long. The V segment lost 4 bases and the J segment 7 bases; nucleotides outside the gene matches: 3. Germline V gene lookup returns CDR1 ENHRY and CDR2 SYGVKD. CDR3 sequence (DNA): TGTGCCATCAGTGCGGGACAGGCCAATTCACCCCTCCACTTT. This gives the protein CAISAGQANSPLHF.

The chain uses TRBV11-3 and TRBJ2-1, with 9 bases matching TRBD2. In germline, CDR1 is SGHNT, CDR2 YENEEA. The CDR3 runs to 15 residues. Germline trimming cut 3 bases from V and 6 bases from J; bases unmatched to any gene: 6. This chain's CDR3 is CASSFQAGGGNEQFF. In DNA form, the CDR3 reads TGTGCCAGCAGCTTCCAAGCGGGAGGAGGCAATGAGCAGTTCTTC.

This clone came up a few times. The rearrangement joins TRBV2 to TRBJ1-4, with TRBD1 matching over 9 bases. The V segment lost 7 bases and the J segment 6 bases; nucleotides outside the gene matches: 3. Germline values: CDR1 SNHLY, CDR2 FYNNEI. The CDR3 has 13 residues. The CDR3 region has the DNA TGTGCCAGCACTGGACAGGGGTATGAAAAACTGTTTTTT. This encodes CASTGQGYEKLFF.

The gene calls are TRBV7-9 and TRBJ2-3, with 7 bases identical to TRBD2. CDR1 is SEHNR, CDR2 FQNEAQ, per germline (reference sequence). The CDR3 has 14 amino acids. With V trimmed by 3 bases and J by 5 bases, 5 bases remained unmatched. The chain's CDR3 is CASSLGGFGDTQYF. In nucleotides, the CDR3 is TGTGCCAGCAGCTTGGGGGGGTTTGGAGATACGCAGTATTTT.

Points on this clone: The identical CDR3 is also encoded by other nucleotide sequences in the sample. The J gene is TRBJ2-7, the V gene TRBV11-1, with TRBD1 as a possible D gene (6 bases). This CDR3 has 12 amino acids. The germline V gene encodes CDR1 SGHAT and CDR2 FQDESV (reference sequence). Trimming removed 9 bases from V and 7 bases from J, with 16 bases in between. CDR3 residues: CASSQGSLEQYF. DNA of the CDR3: TGTGCCAGTAGCCAGGGGTCTTTGGAGCAGTACTTC.

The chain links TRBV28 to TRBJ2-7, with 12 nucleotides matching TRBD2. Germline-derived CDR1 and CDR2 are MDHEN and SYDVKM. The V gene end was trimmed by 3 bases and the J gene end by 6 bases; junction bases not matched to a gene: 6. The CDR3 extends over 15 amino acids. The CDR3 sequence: CASSFPTSGSSEQYF. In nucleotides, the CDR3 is TGTGCCAGCAGTTTCCCGACTAGCGGGAGTTCCGAGCAGTACTTC.

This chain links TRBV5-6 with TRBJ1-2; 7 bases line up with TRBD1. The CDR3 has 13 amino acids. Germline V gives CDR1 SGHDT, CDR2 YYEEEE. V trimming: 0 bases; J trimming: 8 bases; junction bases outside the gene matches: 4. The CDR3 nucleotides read TGTGCCAGCAGCTTGGGGCAGGGGGACGGCTACACCTTC. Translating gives CASSLGQGDGYTF.

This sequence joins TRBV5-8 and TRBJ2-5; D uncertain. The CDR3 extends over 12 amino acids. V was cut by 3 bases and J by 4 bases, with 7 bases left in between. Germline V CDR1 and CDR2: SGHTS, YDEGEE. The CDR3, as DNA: TGTGCCAGCAGCTATTTGAGAGAGACCCAGTACTTC. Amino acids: CASSYLRETQYF.

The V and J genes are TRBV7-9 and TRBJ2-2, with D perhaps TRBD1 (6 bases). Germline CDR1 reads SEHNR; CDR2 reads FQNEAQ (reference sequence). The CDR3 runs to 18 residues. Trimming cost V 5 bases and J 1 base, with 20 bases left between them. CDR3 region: CASSPRAWGTLNTGELFF. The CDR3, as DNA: TGTGCCAGCAGCCCACGGGCGTGGGGGACACTGAACACCGGGGAGCTGTTTTTT.

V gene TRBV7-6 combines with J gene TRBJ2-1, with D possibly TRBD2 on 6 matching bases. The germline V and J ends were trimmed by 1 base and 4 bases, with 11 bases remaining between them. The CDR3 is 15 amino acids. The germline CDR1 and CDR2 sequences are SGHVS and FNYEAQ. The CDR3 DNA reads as TGTGCCAGCAGCTTAGACGGGACTTCTTACAATGAGCAGTTCTTC. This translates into CASSLDGTSYNEQFF.

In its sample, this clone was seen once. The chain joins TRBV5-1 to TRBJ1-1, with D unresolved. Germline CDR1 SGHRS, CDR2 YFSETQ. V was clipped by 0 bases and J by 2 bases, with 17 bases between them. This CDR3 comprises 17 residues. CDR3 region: CASSLAGGVVGNTEAFF. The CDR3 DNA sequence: TGCGCCAGCAGCTTGGCCGGAGGAGTTGTGGGTAACACTGAAGCTTTCTTT.

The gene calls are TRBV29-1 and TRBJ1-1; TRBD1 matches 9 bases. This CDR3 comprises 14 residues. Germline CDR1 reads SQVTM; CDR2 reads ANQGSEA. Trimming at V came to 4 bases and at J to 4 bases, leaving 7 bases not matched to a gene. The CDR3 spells CSVVVTGGITEAFF. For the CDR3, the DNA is TGCAGCGTTGTGGTGACAGGGGGGATCACTGAAGCTTTCTTT.

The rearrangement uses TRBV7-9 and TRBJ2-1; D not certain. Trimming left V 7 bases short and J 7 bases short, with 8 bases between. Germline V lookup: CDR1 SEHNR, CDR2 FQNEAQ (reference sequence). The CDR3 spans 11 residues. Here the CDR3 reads CASNSLNEQFF. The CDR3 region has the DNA TGTGCCAGCAACTCCTTGAATGAGCAGTTCTTC.

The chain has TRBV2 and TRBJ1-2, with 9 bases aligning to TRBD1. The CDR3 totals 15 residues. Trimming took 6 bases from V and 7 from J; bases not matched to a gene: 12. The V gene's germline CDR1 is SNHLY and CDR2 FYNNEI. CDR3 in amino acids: CASRRDRGIGGGYTF. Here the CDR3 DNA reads TGTGCCAGCAGACGCGACAGGGGGATTGGTGGTGGCTACACCTTC.

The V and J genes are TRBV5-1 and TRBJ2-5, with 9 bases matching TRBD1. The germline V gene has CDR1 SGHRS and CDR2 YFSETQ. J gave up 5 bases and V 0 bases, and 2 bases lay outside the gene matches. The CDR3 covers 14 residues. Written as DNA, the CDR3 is TGCGCCAGCAGCTTGGCGGGACAGGGTGAGACCCAGTACTTC. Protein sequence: CASSLAGQGETQYF.